The 21 T cell receptor beta chains presented below share a single source sample, sequenced in a study of blood T cells in healthy people across ages. The use of a sample-barcoded 5' primer and a J-beta primer mix characterized a second PCR of roughly 7 to 11 cycles. TCRdb reprocessed the 5' RACE reads via MiXCR and lists one record per CDR3 protein. The sample includes around 1.7 million distinct CDR3 sequences, approximately 30% of them seen just once. The sequenced material came from blood. These receptors came from a young woman in good health.

In the case of this clonotype: This clone may be a read error of a much larger clone one base away. The rearrangement links TRBV6-2 or TRBV6-3 to TRBJ2-1, with TRBD2 as a possible D gene (5 bases). The J call may be in error: the DNA end matches TRBJ2-7 better. CDR1 is MNHEY and CDR2 is SVGEGT in the germline V gene. This CDR3 has 11 amino acids. The CDR3 here is CATGIYNEQYF. CDR3 DNA sequence: TGTGCCACCGGGATCTACAATGAGCAGTACTTC.

The CDR3 DNA follows: TGTGCCAGCAGTTTGGTGTGGAGCACTGAAGCTTTCTTT. Its translation: CASSLVWSTEAFF. V usage is TRBV6-2 or TRBV6-3 and J usage is TRBJ1-1; no definite D call. V was pared by 4 bases and J by 4 bases, with 10 bases between. Germline CDR1 and CDR2: MNHEY and SVGEGT. The CDR3 has 13 amino acids.

V is TRBV12-3 or TRBV12-4 and J is TRBJ2-7; 7 bases fit TRBD2. Trimming took 6 bases from V and 7 from J; bases not matched to a gene: 12. The CDR3 runs to 14 residues. The CDR3 region is CASRTSGDLGEQYF. The CDR3, as DNA: TGTGCCAGCAGGACGAGCGGGGACTTGGGGGAGCAGTACTTC.

This clonotype was picked up many times. The V call is TRBV28, the J call TRBJ2-7; TRBD2 matches at 7 bases. CDR3 size: 13 residues. Germline lookup yields CDR1 MDHEN and CDR2 SYDVKM. The ends lost 8 bases at V and 6 bases at J; junction bases unmatched: 10. CDR3 region: CASGRGLPIEQYF. DNA of the CDR3: TGTGCCAGCGGACGGGGACTACCTATCGAGCAGTACTTC.

This clonotype came up a few times. This sequence joins TRBV9 and TRBJ2-3, with 8 bases lining up with TRBD1. The CDR3 has 15 residues. The V segment lost 3 bases and the J segment 6 bases; nucleotides outside the gene matches: 9. Germline lookup yields CDR1 SGDLS and CDR2 YYNGEE. The CDR3 coding sequence is TGTGCCAGCAGCGCCGGACAGGGCCGCCCCGATACGCAGTATTTT. Amino acid sequence: CASSAGQGRPDTQYF. Looking up the rest from reference TRBV9 and TRBJ2-3 gives the full variable domain: DSGVTQTPKHLITATGQRVTLRCSPRSGDLSVYWYQQSLDQGLQFLIQYYNGEERAKGNILERFSAQQFPDLHSELNLSSLELGDSALYFCASSAGQGRPDTQYFGPGTRLTVL.

This rearrangement joins TRBV7-9 to TRBJ2-4; 9 bases agree with TRBD1. The DNA matches TRBJ2-5 better at its end, which makes the J call doubtful. Germline V lookup: CDR1 SEHNR, CDR2 FQNEAQ (reference sequence). The CDR3 is 15 residues long. The CDR3 DNA reads as TGTGCCAGCAGCTTTGGGACAGGGCCTGGAGAGACCCAGTACTTC. Its protein product is CASSFGTGPGETQYF.

This sequence joins TRBV20-1 and TRBJ2-7; 7 bases align to TRBD1. This CDR3 spans 12 amino acids. V was clipped by 6 bases and J by 2 bases; unmatched bases: 4. Germline V CDR1 and CDR2: DFQATT, SNEGSKA (reference sequence). The CDR3 region has the DNA TGCAGTGCCATGACAGGGCCCTACGAGCAGTACTTC. Residues: CSAMTGPYEQYF.

This clonotype was counted ten times or more. The chain has TRBV6-5 and TRBJ2-7; tentatively, D is TRBD1 or TRBD2 (5 bases each). The ends were cut back, 2 bases at V and 0 bases at J, with 8 bases in the middle. CDR1 and CDR2 from the germline V gene are MNHEY and SVGAGI. The CDR3 covers 14 residues. The CDR3, as DNA: TGTGCCAGCAGTTACCGGGACGTCTCCTACGAGCAGTACTTC. This gives the protein CASSYRDVSYEQYF.

This chain links TRBV12-3 or TRBV12-4 with TRBJ1-4; tentative D call: TRBD1 (5 bases). The V gene lost 6 bases and the J gene lost 8 bases, with 19 bases spanning the gap. The CDR3 totals 15 residues. The CDR3 DNA sequence: TGTGCCAGCAGGCCCTGGGCGGGATCAGGGGAAAAACTGTTTTTT. Translating it yields CASRPWAGSGEKLFF.

This clonotype was detected a few times. This chain links TRBV10-3 with TRBJ1-1; the D gene is possibly TRBD1 (6 bases). Germline values: CDR1 ENHRY, CDR2 SYGVKD. V was pared by 0 bases and J by 7 bases, with 9 bases between. This CDR3 has 13 residues. In DNA, the CDR3 is TGTGCCATCAGTGAGTCGGAGGACAGTGAAGCTTTCTTT. Residues: CAISESEDSEAFF.

The gene calls are TRBV24-1 and TRBJ2-1; the match to TRBD2 covers 8 bases. J gave up 4 bases and V 6 bases, and 4 bases lay outside the gene matches. This CDR3 region has 14 residues. The germline V gene has CDR1 KGHDR and CDR2 SFDVKD. The CDR3 DNA follows: TGTGCCACCAGTCGGGGGGGCCCATACAATGAGCAGTTCTTC. Encoded protein: CATSRGGPYNEQFF.

The chain combines TRBV24-1 with TRBJ1-4; D not resolved. The CDR3 is made up of 14 amino acids. CDR1 is KGHDR, CDR2 SFDVKD, per germline. V was cut by 3 bases and J by 3 bases, with 7 bases left in between. CDR3 nucleotide sequence: TGTGCCACCAGTGATGACGGCCCTAATGAAAAACTGTTTTTT. This gives the protein CATSDDGPNEKLFF.

The chain joins TRBV28 to TRBJ1-2; the D gene is possibly TRBD1 (6 bases). Germline values: CDR1 MDHEN, CDR2 SYDVKM. V was trimmed by 2 bases and J by 4 bases, leaving 11 bases between them. The CDR3 runs to 14 residues. CDR3 coding DNA: TGTGCCAGCAGTTTACGGGGGCTTACCTATGGCTACACCTTC. Amino acid sequence: CASSLRGLTYGYTF.

This clonotype came up a few times. At one boundary the junction diverges from the germline segment, which might be a read error. The chain carries TRBV12-3 or TRBV12-4 and TRBJ2-3, with a possible D match to TRBD2 (5 bases). The CDR3 has 15 residues. CDR3 in amino acids: CASSPAGASTDAQYF. CDR3 sequence (DNA): TGTGCCAGCAGTCCAGCAGGAGCTAGCACAGATGCGCAGTATTTT.

This clonotype has at least ten counts. This chain joins TRBV29-1 and TRBJ2-7; D gene ambiguous. Germline lookup yields CDR1 SQVTM and CDR2 ANQGSEA. V was pared by 4 bases and J by 0 bases, with 10 bases between. The length of the CDR3 is 13 residues. The CDR3 region is CSVVRTFSYEQYF. In DNA, the CDR3 is TGCAGCGTTGTGCGGACCTTCTCCTACGAGCAGTACTTC.

The chain employs TRBV20-1 and TRBJ1-1; 7 nucleotides agree with TRBD1. Germline CDR1 DFQATT, CDR2 SNEGSKA (reference sequence). This CDR3 spans 14 amino acids. Trimming took 5 bases from V and 2 from J; bases not matched to a gene: 8. The CDR3 sequence is CSAGLQGQNTEAFF. In DNA form, the CDR3 reads TGCAGTGCTGGGCTACAGGGGCAAAACACTGAAGCTTTCTTT.

This clonotype was seen more than once but under ten times. The chain carries TRBV5-1 and TRBJ2-7; 7 nucleotides agree with TRBD1. The CDR3 runs to 12 residues. Germline CDR1 SGHRS, CDR2 YFSETQ. J lost 3 bases, V lost 7 bases, and 4 bases had no gene match. For the CDR3, the DNA is TGCGCCAGCTTCGGGGACAGCTACGAGCAGTACTTC. The encoded protein is CASFGDSYEQYF. The whole variable domain, remainder taken from reference TRBV5-1 and TRBJ2-7, is KAGVTQTPRYLIKTRGQQVTLSCSPISGHRSVSWYQQTPGQGLQFLFEYFSETQRNKGNFPGRFSGRQFSNSRSEMNVSTLELGDSALYLCASFGDSYEQYFGPGTRLTVT.

This clonotype was counted many times. The V gene is TRBV29-1, the J gene TRBJ2-3; perhaps TRBD1 as D (6 bases). V lost 7 bases, J lost 2 bases, and 10 bases lay in between. This CDR3 comprises 12 residues. Per germline, CDR1 SQVTM and CDR2 ANQGSEA. CDR3 DNA: TGCAGCGGAAGGGACAACACAGATACGCAGTATTTT. Translation: CSGRDNTDTQYF.

As regards this clonotype: This may arise from a read error, as a much more abundant clone is one base away. The chain recombines TRBV20-1 with TRBJ2-5; either TRBD1 or TRBD2 may fit D (6 bases each). The CDR3 covers 15 residues. Trimming stripped 2 bases from V and 4 bases from J, with 17 bases between. The germline CDR1 and CDR2 sequences are DFQATT and SNEGSKA (reference sequence). The CDR3 coding sequence is TGCAGTGCTAGAAGGGCAGGGGACTTTGGAGAGACCCAGTACTTC. Translated: CSARRAGDFGETQYF.

This clonotype has only a few counts. The genes are TRBV7-9 and TRBJ2-1, with D perhaps TRBD2 (5 bases). The CDR3 consists of 14 residues. Trimming took 5 bases from V and 5 from J, leaving 13 bases between them. CDR1 and CDR2 from the germline V gene are SEHNR and FQNEAQ (reference sequence). CDR3 in DNA: TGTGCCAGCAGCGTGGACTTTTCTAACAATGAGCAGTTCTTC. It yields the protein CASSVDFSNNEQFF.

This clonotype appeared a few times. The chain recombines TRBV18 with TRBJ2-3, with D uncertain. CDR3 length: 12 amino acids. Germline V gene data show CDR1 as KGHSH and CDR2 as LQKENI. V gave up 4 bases and J gave up 4 bases, with 6 bases separating them. The CDR3 sequence is CASSRVADTQYF. The CDR3 DNA reads TGTGCCAGCTCACGGGTGGCAGATACGCAGTATTTT.